Detailed here is one T cell receptor (beta chain). V shed 3 bases and J shed 3 bases, with 11 bases lying between them. The CDR3 has 15 amino acids. Germline V CDR1 and CDR2: KGHDR, SFDVKD. In the original analysis: Estimation of nucleated cell counts was performed using reference gene primer amplification. TCRdb keeps only in-frame clones here, not all; method: immunoSEQ multiplex PCR. The DNA gave D and trimming, while V, J and clone size come from that table. The sample includes approximately 94,000 clones, around four fifths of them seen just once. This sample stems from a study of blood T cell repertoires in COVID-19. Whole-study context: Acute-phase and convalescent COVID-19 samples originated in the United States, Italy and Spain. The cDNA or gDNA used as material had been derived from T cells, B-cell-depleted T cells, or PBMCs.

The source material was peripheral blood. This sequence was found in a man in his fifties with active or convalescent COVID-19. The chain employs TRBV24-1 and TRBJ1-5, with D perhaps TRBD1 (6 bases). The CDR3 DNA follows: TGTGCCACCAGTGATCCCGGGACACCCAATCAGCCCCAGCATTTT. It specifies CATSDPGTPNQPQHF.